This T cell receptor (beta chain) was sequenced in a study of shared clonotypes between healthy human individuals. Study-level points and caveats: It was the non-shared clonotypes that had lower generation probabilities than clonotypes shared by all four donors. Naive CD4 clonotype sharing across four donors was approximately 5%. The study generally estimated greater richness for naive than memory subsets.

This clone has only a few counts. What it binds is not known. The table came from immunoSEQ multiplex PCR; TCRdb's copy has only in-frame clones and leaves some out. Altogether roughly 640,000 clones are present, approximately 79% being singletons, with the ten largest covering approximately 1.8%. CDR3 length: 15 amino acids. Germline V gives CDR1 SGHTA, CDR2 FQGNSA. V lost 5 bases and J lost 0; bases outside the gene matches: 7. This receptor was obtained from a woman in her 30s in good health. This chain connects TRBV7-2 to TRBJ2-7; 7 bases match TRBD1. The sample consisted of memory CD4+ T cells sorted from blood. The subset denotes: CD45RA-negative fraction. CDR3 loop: CASSAPGQFSYEQYF. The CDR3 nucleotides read TGTGCCAGCAGCGCCCCGGGACAGTTCTCCTACGAGCAGTACTTC.